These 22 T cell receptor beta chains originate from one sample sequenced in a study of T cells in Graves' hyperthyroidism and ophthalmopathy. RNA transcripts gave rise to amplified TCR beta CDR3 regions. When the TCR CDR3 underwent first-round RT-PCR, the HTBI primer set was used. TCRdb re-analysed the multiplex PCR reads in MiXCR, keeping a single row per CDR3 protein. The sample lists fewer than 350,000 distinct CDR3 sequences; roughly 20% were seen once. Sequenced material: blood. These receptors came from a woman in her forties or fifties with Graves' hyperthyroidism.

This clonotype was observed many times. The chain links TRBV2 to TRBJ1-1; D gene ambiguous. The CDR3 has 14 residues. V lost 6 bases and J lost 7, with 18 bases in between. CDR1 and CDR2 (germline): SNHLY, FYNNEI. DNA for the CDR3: TGTGCCAGCAGGAAGGACGAGGACGGAGGTGAAGCTTTCTTT. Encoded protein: CASRKDEDGGEAFF.

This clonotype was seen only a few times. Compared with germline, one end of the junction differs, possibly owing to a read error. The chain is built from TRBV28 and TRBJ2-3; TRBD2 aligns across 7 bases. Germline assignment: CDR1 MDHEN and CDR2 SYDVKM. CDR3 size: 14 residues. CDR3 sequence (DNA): TGTACCAGCAGTTCTGGGGAGGGAGCAGATACGCAGTATTTT. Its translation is CTSSSGEGADTQYF.

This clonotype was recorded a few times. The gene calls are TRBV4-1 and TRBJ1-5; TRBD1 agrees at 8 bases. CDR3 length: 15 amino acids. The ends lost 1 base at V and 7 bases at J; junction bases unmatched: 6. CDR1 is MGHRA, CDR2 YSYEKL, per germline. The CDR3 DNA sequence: TGCGCCAGCAGCCAAGGGACAGGGCGCACACAGCCCCAGCATTTT. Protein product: CASSQGTGRTQPQHF.

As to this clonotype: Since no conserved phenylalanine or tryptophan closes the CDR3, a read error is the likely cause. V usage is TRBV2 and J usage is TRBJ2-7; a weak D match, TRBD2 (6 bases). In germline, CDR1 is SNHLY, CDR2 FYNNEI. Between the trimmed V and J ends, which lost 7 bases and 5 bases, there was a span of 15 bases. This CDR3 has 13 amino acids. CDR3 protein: CASMMGTFDEQYI. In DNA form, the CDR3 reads TGTGCCAGCATGATGGGGACTTTCGACGAGCAGTACATC.

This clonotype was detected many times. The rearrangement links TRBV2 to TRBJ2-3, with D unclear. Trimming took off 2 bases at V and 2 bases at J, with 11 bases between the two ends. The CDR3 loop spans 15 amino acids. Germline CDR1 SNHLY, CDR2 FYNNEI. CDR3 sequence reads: CASSETSGSTDTQYF. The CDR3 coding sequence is TGTGCCAGCAGTGAAACATCAGGTTCCACAGATACGCAGTATTTT.

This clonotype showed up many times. CDR3 sequence (DNA): TGTGCCAGCAGTCAACGGACAGAAAATAATTCACCCCTCCACTTT. Its translation is CASSQRTENNSPLHF. This chain joins TRBV6-1 and TRBJ1-6; perhaps TRBD1 as D (6 bases). CDR3 length: 15 amino acids. From germline, CDR1 is MNHNS and CDR2 SASEGT. V was shortened by 5 bases and J by 5 bases, with 13 bases between the two germline ends.

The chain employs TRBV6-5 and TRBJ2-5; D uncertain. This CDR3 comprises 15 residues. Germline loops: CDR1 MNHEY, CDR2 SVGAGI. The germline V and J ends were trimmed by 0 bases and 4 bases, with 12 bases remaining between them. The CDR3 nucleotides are TGTGCCAGCAGTTACTCAGCGCGATCCGGAGAGACCCAGTACTTC. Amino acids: CASSYSARSGETQYF.

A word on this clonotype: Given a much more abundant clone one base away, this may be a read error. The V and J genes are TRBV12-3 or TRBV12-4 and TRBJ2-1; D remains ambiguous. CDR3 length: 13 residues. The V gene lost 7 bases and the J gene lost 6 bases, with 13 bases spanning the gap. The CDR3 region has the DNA TGTGCCAGCAACTATACAGAGTCCAATGAGCAGTTCTTC. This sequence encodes CASNYTESNEQFF.

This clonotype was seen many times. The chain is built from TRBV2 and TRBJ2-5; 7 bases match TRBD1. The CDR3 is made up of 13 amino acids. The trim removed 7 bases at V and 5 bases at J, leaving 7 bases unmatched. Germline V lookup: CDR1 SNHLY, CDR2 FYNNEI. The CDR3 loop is CASNQQGRETQYF. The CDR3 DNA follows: TGTGCCAGCAATCAACAGGGGCGGGAGACCCAGTACTTC.

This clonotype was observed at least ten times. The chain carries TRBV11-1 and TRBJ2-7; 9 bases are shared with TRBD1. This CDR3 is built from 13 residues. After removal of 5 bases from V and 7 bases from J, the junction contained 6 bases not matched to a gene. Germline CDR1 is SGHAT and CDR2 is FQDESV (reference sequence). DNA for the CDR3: TGTGCCAGCAGCGCACAGGGGGCTGAGGAGCAGTACGTC. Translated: CASSAQGAEEQYV.

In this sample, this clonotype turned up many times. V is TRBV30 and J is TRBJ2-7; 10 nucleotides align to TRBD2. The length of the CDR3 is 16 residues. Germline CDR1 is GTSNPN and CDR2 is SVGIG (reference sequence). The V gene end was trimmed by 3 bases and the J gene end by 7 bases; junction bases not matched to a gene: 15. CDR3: CAWRATSGRSMAEQYF. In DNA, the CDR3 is TGTGCCTGGAGGGCGACTAGCGGGCGGTCTATGGCGGAGCAGTACTTC. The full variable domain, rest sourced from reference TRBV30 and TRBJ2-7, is SQTIHQWPATLVQPVGSPLSLECTVEGTSNPNLYWYRQAAGRGLQLLFYSVGIGQISSEVPQNLSASRPQDRQFILSSKKLLLSDSGFYLCAWRATSGRSMAEQYFGPGTRLTVT.

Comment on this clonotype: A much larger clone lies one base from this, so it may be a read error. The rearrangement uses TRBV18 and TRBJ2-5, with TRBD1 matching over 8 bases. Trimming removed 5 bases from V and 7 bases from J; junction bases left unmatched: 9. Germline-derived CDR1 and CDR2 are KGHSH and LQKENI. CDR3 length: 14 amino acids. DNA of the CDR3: TGTGCCAGCTCAGACCAGACAGGGGATGGGACCCAGTACTTC. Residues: CASSDQTGDGTQYF. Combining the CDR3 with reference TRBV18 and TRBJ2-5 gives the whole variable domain NAGVMQNPRHLVRRRGQEARLRCSPMKGHSHVYWYRQLPEEGLKFMVYLQKENIIDESGMPKERFSAEFPKEGPSILRIQQVVRGDSAAYFCASSDQTGDGTQYFGPGTRLLVL.

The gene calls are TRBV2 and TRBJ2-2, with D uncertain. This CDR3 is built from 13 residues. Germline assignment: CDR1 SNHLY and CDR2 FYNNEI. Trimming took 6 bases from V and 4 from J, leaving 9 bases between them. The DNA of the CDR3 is TGTGCCAGCAGGTCCGAGTTCACCGGGGAGCTGTTTTTT. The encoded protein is CASRSEFTGELFF. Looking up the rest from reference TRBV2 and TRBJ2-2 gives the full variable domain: EPEVTQTPSHQVTQMGQEVILRCVPISNHLYFYWYRQILGQKVEFLVSFYNNEISEKSEIFDDQFSVERPDGSNFTLKIRSTKLEDSAMYFCASRSEFTGELFFGEGSRLTVL.

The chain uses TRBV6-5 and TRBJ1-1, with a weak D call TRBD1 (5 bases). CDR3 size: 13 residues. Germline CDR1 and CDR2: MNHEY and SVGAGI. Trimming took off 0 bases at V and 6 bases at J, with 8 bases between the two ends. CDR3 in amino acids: CASSYSRDPEAFF. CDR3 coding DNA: TGTGCCAGCAGTTACTCCAGGGACCCTGAAGCTTTCTTT.

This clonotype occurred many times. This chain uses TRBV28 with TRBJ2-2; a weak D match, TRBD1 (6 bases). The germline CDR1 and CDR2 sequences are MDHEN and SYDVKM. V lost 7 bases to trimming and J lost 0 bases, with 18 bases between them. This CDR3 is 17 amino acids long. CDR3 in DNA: TGTGCCAGCAACCCAGTACAGGGCGAAGCGAACACCGGGGAGCTGTTTTTT. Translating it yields CASNPVQGEANTGELFF.

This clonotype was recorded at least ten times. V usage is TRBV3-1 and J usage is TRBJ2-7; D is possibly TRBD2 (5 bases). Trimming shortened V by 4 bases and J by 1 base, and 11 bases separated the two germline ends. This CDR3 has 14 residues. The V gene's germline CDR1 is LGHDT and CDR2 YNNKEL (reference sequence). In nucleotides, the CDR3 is TGTGCCAGCAGCCCCCCCAGCGGATCCTACGAGCAGTACTTC. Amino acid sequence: CASSPPSGSYEQYF.

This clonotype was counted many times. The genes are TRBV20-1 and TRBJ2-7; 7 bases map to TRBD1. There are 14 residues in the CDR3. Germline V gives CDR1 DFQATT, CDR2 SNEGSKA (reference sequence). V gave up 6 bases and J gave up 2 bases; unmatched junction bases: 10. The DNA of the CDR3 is TGCAGTGCACACCTTGGACAGGCCCCCTACGAGCAGTACTTC. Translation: CSAHLGQAPYEQYF.

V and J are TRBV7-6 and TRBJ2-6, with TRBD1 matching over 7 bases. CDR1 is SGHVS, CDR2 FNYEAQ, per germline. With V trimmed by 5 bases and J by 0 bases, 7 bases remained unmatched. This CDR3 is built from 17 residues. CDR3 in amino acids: CASSHRGISSGANVLTF. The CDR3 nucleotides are TGTGCCAGCAGCCACAGGGGAATCTCCTCTGGGGCCAACGTCCTGACTTTC.

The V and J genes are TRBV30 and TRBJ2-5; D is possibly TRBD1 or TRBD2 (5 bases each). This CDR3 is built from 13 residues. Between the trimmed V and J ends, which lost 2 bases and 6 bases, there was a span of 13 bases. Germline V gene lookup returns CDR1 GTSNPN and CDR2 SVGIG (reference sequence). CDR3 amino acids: CAWSRDHGKTQYF. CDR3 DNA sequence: TGTGCCTGGAGTAGGGACCACGGAAAGACCCAGTACTTC.

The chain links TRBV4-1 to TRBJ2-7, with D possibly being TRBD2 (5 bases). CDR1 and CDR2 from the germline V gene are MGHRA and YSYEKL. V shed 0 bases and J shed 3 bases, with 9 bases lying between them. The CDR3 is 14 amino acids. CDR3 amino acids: CASSQDSAGYEQYF. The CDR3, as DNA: TGCGCCAGCAGCCAAGATTCGGCGGGCTACGAGCAGTACTTC.

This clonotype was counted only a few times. The CDR3: CASSQDRLAANTGELFF. As DNA, the CDR3 is TGTGCCAGCAGCCAAGATCGCCTAGCAGCGAACACCGGGGAGCTGTTTTTT. V is TRBV3-1 and J is TRBJ2-2; tentative D call: TRBD2 (5 bases). The CDR3 loop spans 17 amino acids. Between the trimmed V and J ends, which lost 0 bases and 0 bases, there was a span of 11 bases. Germline V CDR1 and CDR2: LGHDT, YNNKEL (reference sequence).

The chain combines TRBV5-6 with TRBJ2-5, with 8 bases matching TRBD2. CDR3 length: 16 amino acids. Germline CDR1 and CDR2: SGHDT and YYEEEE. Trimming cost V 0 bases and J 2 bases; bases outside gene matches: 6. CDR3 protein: CASSLGASGLQETQYF. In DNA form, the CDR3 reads TGTGCCAGCAGCTTGGGTGCTAGCGGGTTACAAGAGACCCAGTACTTC.